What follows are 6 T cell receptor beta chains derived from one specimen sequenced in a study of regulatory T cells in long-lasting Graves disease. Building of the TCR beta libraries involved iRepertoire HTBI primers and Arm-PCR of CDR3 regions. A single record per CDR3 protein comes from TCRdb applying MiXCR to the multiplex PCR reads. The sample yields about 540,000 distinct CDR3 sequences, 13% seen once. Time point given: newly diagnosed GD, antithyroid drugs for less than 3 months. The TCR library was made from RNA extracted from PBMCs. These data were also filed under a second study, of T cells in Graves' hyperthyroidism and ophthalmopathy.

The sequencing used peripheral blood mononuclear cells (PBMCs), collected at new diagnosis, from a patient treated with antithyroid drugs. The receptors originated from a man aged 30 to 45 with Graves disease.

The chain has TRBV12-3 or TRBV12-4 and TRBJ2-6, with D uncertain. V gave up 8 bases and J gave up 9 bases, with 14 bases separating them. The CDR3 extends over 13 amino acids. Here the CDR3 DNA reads TGTGCCAGCTCACCACTAAGGGACAACGTCCTGACTTTC. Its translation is CASSPLRDNVLTF.

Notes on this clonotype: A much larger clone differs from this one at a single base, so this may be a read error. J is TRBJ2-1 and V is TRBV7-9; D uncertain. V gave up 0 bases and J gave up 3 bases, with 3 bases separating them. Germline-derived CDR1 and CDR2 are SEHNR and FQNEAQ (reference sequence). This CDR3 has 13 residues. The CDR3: CASSLAIYNEQFF. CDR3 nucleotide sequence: TGTGCCAGCAGCTTAGCCATCTACAATGAGCAGTTCTTC.

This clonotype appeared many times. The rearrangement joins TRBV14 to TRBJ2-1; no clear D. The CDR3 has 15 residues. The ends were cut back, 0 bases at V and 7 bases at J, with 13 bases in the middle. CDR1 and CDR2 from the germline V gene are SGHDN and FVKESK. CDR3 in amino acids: CASSQDSISLNEQFF. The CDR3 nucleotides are TGTGCCAGCAGCCAAGACAGTATTAGTTTAAATGAGCAGTTCTTC.

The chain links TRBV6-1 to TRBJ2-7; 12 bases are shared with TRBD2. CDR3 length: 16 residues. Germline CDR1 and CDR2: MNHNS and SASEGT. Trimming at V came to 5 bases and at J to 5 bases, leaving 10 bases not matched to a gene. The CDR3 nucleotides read TGTGCCAGCAGTCCACGACTAGCGGGAGAGGATGACGAGCAGTACTTC. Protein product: CASSPRLAGEDDEQYF.

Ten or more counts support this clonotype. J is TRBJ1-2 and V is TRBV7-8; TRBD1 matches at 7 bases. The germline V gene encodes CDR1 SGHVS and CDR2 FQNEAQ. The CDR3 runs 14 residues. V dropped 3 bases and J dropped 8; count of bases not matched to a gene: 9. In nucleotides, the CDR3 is TGTGCCAGCAGCTTGGCCAGGGGGTATTACGGCTACACCTTC. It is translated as CASSLARGYYGYTF.

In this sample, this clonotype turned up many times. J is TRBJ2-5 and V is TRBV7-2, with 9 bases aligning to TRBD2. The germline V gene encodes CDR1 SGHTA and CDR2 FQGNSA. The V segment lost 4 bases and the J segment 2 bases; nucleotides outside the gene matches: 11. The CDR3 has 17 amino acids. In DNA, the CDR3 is TGTGCCAGCAGCTCCTCTTTGACTAGCGGCTTTCAAGAGACCCAGTACTTC. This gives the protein CASSSSLTSGFQETQYF.